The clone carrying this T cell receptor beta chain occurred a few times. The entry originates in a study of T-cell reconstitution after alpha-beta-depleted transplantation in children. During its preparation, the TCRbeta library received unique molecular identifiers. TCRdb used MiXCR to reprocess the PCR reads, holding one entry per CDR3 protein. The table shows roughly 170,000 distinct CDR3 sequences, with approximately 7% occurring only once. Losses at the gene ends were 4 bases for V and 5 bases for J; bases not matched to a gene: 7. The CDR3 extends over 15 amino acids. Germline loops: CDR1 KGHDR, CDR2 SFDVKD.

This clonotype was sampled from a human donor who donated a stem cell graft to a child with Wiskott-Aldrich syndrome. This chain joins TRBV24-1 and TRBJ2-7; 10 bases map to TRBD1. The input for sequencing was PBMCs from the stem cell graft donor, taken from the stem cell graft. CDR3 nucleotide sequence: TGTGCCACCAGTGAGGCCGGGACAGGGGCCGACGAGCAGTACTTC. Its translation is CATSEAGTGADEQYF.